Below are 26 T cell receptor beta chains sequenced from a single sample in a study of T cells in Graves' hyperthyroidism and ophthalmopathy. It was RNA transcripts that yielded the amplified TCR beta CDR3 regions. The HTBI set primed first-round TCR CDR3 RT-PCR. A single record per CDR3 protein comes from TCRdb applying MiXCR to the multiplex PCR reads. In the table there are under 400,000 distinct CDR3 sequences, roughly 18% of which are singletons. Material: blood. The receptors originated from a woman in her fifties or sixties with Graves' hyperthyroidism.

This clonotype was recorded many times. This rearrangement joins TRBV27 to TRBJ2-7, with 8 bases fitting TRBD1. CDR3 length equals 14 residues. With 6 bases clipped from V and 2 bases from J, the junction kept 6 bases outside the gene matches. The germline CDR1 and CDR2 sequences are MNHEY and SMNVEV (reference sequence). CDR3 residues: CASSLGQGAYEQYF. CDR3 DNA sequence: TGTGCCAGCAGCCTCGGACAGGGTGCCTACGAGCAGTACTTC.

This clonotype has a handful of counts. The V and J genes are TRBV7-3 and TRBJ2-3; maybe TRBD1 (5 bases). CDR1 is SGHTA, CDR2 FQGTGA, per germline. The CDR3 runs 13 residues. V was clipped by 4 bases and J by 4 bases, with 9 bases between them. The CDR3 reads CASSSTGSDTQYF. CDR3 sequence (DNA): TGTGCCAGCAGCTCCACAGGTTCAGATACGCAGTATTTT.

The chain has TRBV7-9 and TRBJ2-5, with a weak D call TRBD2 (6 bases). Germline V CDR1 and CDR2: SEHNR, FQNEAQ (reference sequence). Trimming shortened V by 5 bases and J by 0 bases, and 13 bases separated the two germline ends. This CDR3 has 15 residues. CDR3 sequence reads: CASSLPEGYQETQYF. CDR3 in DNA: TGTGCCAGCAGCCTTCCGGAGGGGTACCAAGAGACCCAGTACTTC.

This clonotype has just a few counts. J is TRBJ2-5 and V is TRBV20-1; maybe TRBD2 (6 bases). CDR1 and CDR2 (germline): DFQATT, SNEGSKA (reference sequence). The CDR3 is 15 amino acids. With 5 bases removed from V and 2 bases from J, the gap between germline ends came to 18 bases. The CDR3 spells CSAAPFRREQETQYF. In DNA form, the CDR3 reads TGCAGTGCTGCCCCTTTCCGCCGGGAGCAAGAGACCCAGTACTTC.

Only a few counts were recorded for this clonotype. The J gene is TRBJ1-1, the V gene TRBV28; tentatively, D is TRBD1 (5 bases). V was clipped by 4 bases and J by 1 base, with 10 bases between them. CDR3 length: 14 residues. Looked up from germline, CDR1 is MDHEN and CDR2 is SYDVKM. For the CDR3, the DNA is TGTGCCAGCAGTTACAGGACATCGAACACTGAAGCTTTCTTT. Residues: CASSYRTSNTEAFF.

This clonotype was seen more than once but under ten times. This sequence joins TRBV6-5 and TRBJ2-1; 9 nucleotides line up with TRBD2. The V gene's germline CDR1 is MNHEY and CDR2 SVGAGI. There are 18 residues in the CDR3. V shed 2 bases and J 4 bases; nucleotides not matched to a gene: 12. DNA for the CDR3: TGTGCCAGCAGTTACCCTCTTGGGCTAGCGGGGCATTACAATGAGCAGTTCTTC. It is translated as CASSYPLGLAGHYNEQFF.

The rearrangement links TRBV12-3 or TRBV12-4 to TRBJ2-1; D is perhaps TRBD1 or TRBD2 (6 bases each). This CDR3 has 15 residues. The V gene lost 4 bases and the J gene lost 5 bases, with 15 bases spanning the gap. The CDR3: CASSSLRGGNNEQFF. The CDR3 DNA sequence: TGTGCCAGCAGTTCCCTCAGGGGCGGGAACAATGAGCAGTTCTTC.

Points on this clonotype: At one boundary the junction diverges from the germline segment, which might be a read error. V usage is TRBV5-1 and J usage is TRBJ2-7; 12 positions match TRBD2. CDR1 is SGHRS, CDR2 YFSETQ, per germline. This CDR3 comprises 14 residues. The CDR3 sequence: CASKTSGSSYKQYF. CDR3 DNA: TGCGCCAGCAAGACTAGCGGGAGCTCCTACAAGCAGTACTTC.

V usage is TRBV6-1 and J usage is TRBJ1-1; TRBD1 matches 8 bases. Germline V gene lookup returns CDR1 MNHNS and CDR2 SASEGT. After removal of 6 bases from V and 4 bases from J, the junction contained 10 bases not matched to a gene. This CDR3 comprises 15 residues. In nucleotides, the CDR3 is TGTGCCAGCAGACACTTGGACAGGGCAATCACTGAAGCTTTCTTT. Protein: CASRHLDRAITEAFF.

This clonotype was seen a few times. The chain links TRBV20-1 to TRBJ2-7; TRBD2 matches 11 bases. V was clipped by 0 bases and J by 3 bases; unmatched bases: 1. This CDR3 region has 14 residues. Per the germline V gene, CDR1 is DFQATT and CDR2 is SNEGSKA (reference sequence). CDR3 amino acids: CSARDTSGSYEQYF. The CDR3 coding sequence is TGCAGTGCTAGAGACACTAGCGGGAGCTACGAGCAGTACTTC.

This clonotype occurred a few times. CDR3 bases: TGTGCCAGTAGGACGGGACACTACAACACTGAAGCTTTCTTT. Translating gives CASRTGHYNTEAFF. The rearrangement uses TRBV27 and TRBJ1-1; D may be TRBD1 (6 bases). CDR3 length: 14 residues. The V gene's germline CDR1 is MNHEY and CDR2 SMNVEV (reference sequence). Trimming removed 9 bases from V and 2 bases from J, with 16 bases in between.

This clonotype has more than one count but fewer than ten. V is TRBV15 and J is TRBJ2-6, with a possible D match to TRBD2 (5 bases). Germline CDR1 reads LNHNV; CDR2 reads YYDKDF (reference sequence). V shed 4 bases and J shed 0 bases, with 10 bases lying between them. The length of the CDR3 is 16 residues. The DNA for the CDR3 is TGTGCCACCAGCACCGGGGAGTACTCTGGGGCCAACGTCCTGACTTTC. Translation gives CATSTGEYSGANVLTF. Full variable domain (missing parts from reference TRBV15 and TRBJ2-6): DAMVIQNPRYQVTQFGKPVTLSCSQTLNHNVMYWYQQKSSQAPKLLFHYYDKDFNNEADTPDNFQSRRPNTSFCFLDIRSPGLGDTAMYLCATSTGEYSGANVLTFGAGSRLTVL.

This clonotype was recorded many times. The chain is built from TRBV2 and TRBJ1-2; tentatively, D is TRBD1 (5 bases). Trimming took 1 base from V and 6 from J, leaving 15 bases between them. Germline V lookup: CDR1 SNHLY, CDR2 FYNNEI. The CDR3 length is 15 residues. The CDR3: CASSEESTDWNGYTF. CDR3 bases: TGTGCCAGCAGTGAAGAGTCGACAGATTGGAATGGCTACACCTTC.

The J gene is TRBJ2-3, the V gene TRBV5-1, with TRBD2 as a possible D gene (5 bases). Trimming removed 2 bases at V and 2 bases at J, with 12 bases between. CDR1 is SGHRS, CDR2 YFSETQ, per germline. The CDR3 has 15 residues. Here the CDR3 reads CASSLGGSSTDTQYF. The CDR3 DNA reads as TGCGCCAGCAGCTTAGGAGGCTCTTCCACAGATACGCAGTATTTT.

This clonotype was seen more than once but under ten times. The chain uses TRBV7-8 and TRBJ2-2; 8 bases match TRBD2. Trimming cost V 4 bases and J 8 bases; bases outside gene matches: 6. The germline gives CDR1 SGHVS, CDR2 FQNEAQ. This CDR3 contains 14 residues. The CDR3 region is CASSSPPGGGELFF. CDR3 nucleotide sequence: TGTGCCAGCAGCTCCCCTCCGGGAGGGGGGGAGCTGTTTTTT.

This clonotype was detected ten times or more. The V and J genes are TRBV27 and TRBJ2-3; 7 nucleotides match TRBD1. The CDR3 spans 15 residues. The V gene's germline CDR1 is MNHEY and CDR2 SMNVEV (reference sequence). J gave up 0 bases and V 4 bases, and 4 bases lay outside the gene matches. CDR3 DNA sequence: TGTGCCAGCAGTTACCGGGACAGTAGCACAGATACGCAGTATTTT. This translates into CASSYRDSSTDTQYF.

This clonotype was picked up many times. The genes are TRBV5-5 and TRBJ2-1; 9 bases are a match to TRBD2. Per the germline V gene, CDR1 is SGHKS and CDR2 is YYEKEE (reference sequence). The CDR3 is made up of 13 amino acids. V lost 4 bases to trimming and J lost 6 bases; unmatched junction nucleotides: 2. In DNA, the CDR3 is TGTGCCAGCAGCCGTAGCGGGAGCAATGAGCAGTTCTTC. Translated: CASSRSGSNEQFF.

The chain joins TRBV19 to TRBJ1-5; TRBD1 matches 11 bases. The CDR3 runs to 16 residues. Germline assignment: CDR1 LNHDA and CDR2 SQIVND (reference sequence). Trimming took 2 bases from V and 4 from J; bases not matched to a gene: 4. The DNA of the CDR3 is TGTGCCAGTAGTATAACCGGGACAGGGGGTAATCAGCCCCAGCATTTT. Its translation is CASSITGTGGNQPQHF.

There are many counts of this clonotype. V and J are TRBV18 and TRBJ2-7; D gene unclear. The CDR3 sequence is 13 residues long. Per germline, CDR1 KGHSH and CDR2 LQKENI. The V end lost 6 bases, the J end lost 1 base, and 10 bases lay between the germline ends. The CDR3 nucleotides are TGTGCCAGCTCGCTCTATCCTTCCTACGAGCAGTACGTC. The encoded protein is CASSLYPSYEQYV.

Concerning this clonotype: Possible read error: a much larger clone is one base away. The V and J genes are TRBV3-1 and TRBJ2-4; D unresolved. The CDR3 contains 14 residues. Germline V gene sequence: CDR1 LGHDT, CDR2 YNNKEL (reference sequence). CDR3 sequence reads: CARSQREAKNIQYF. The DNA of the CDR3 is TGTGCCAGGAGCCAAAGGGAAGCCAAAAACATTCAGTACTTC. Full variable domain (outside the CDR3, taken from reference TRBV3-1 and TRBJ2-4): DTAVSQTPKYLVTQMGNDKSIKCEQNLGHDTMYWYKQDSKKFLKIMFSYNNKELIINETVPNRFSPKSPDKAHLNLHINSLELGDSAVYFCARSQREAKNIQYFGAGTRLSVL.

This clonotype occurred a few times. The chain links TRBV2 to TRBJ2-7, with D possibly matching TRBD1 (7 bases). The V gene lost 5 bases and the J gene lost 7 bases, with 15 bases spanning the gap. Germline lookup yields CDR1 SNHLY and CDR2 FYNNEI. The CDR3 has 13 residues. The CDR3 here is CASSYGTAGEQYF. In nucleotides, the CDR3 is TGTGCCAGCAGTTACGGGACAGCGGGTGAGCAGTACTTC.

This clonotype was seen at least ten times. The V gene is TRBV12-3 or TRBV12-4, the J gene TRBJ2-5; 13 bases match TRBD2. V trimming: 5 bases; J trimming: 5 bases; junction bases outside the gene matches: 5. This CDR3 has 15 residues. The CDR3 nucleotides read TGTGCCAGCAGTGGACTAGCGGGAGTCGGGGAGACCCAGTACTTC. Protein product: CASSGLAGVGETQYF.

In this sample, this clonotype turned up many times. CDR3 nucleotide sequence: TGCGCCAGCAGCTTGGGGACAGGGGGCCGGAGTGAGCAGTTCTTC. This gives the protein CASSLGTGGRSEQFF. The rearrangement joins TRBV5-1 to TRBJ2-1; 11 positions agree with TRBD1. Trimming removed 0 bases from V and 9 bases from J; junction bases left unmatched: 5. This CDR3 contains 15 residues. Germline-derived CDR1 and CDR2 are SGHRS and YFSETQ.

The table lists this clonotype with many counts. The V and J genes are TRBV3-1 and TRBJ1-4, with D unresolved. The V end lost 2 bases, the J end lost 6 bases, and 10 bases lay between the germline ends. The CDR3 spans 14 residues. The germline V gene encodes CDR1 LGHDT and CDR2 YNNKEL (reference sequence). CDR3 loop: CASSQHSYDEKLFF. The CDR3 nucleotides read TGTGCCAGCAGCCAACATTCCTACGATGAAAAACTGTTTTTT.

In its sample, this clonotype was seen many times. CDR3 residues: CASSSKLVVSYEQYF. The CDR3 bases are TGTGCCAGCAGTTCTAAACTAGTCGTATCCTACGAGCAGTACTTC. The chain has TRBV12-3 or TRBV12-4 and TRBJ2-7; perhaps TRBD2 as D (5 bases). V shed 4 bases and J shed 1 base, with 14 bases lying between them. The CDR3 totals 15 residues.

This clonotype was picked up many times. The CDR3 coding sequence is TGTGCCAGCAGCCCCTCGACAGGGTTAACAGATACGCAGTATTTT. This encodes CASSPSTGLTDTQYF. This chain joins TRBV3-1 and TRBJ2-3; 7 bases agree with TRBD1. The CDR3 is made up of 15 amino acids. Germline CDR1 LGHDT, CDR2 YNNKEL (reference sequence). The V gene end was trimmed by 4 bases and the J gene end by 3 bases; junction bases not matched to a gene: 7.